The rows below give T cell receptor beta chains drawn from one sample of a study of beta chain features in type 1 diabetes. The repertoire was sequenced with immunoSEQ multiplex PCR; TCRdb's copy has only in-frame clones and lacks some. The sample includes hundreds of thousands of clones, around an eighth of them seen just once. The sequenced material came from naive CD4+ T cells from blood. The source of these receptors is a man younger than 35 with type 1 diabetes. Both conserved end residues are part of each CDR3. The order of the fields is clone size, J gene, V gene, D gene, CDR3 DNA, CDR3 protein. The D gene is left open where the match is weak. Part of the rows lack a size; the others show once, few, many or a class for expanded clones.

few TRBJ2-7 TRBV27 NA TGTGCCAGCAGCGGGGACACTACCTACGAGCAGTACTTC CASSGDTTYEQYF
few TRBJ2-5 TRBV7-2 TRBD2 TGTGCCAGCAGCTATAGCGGGGGAACGGAGACCCAGTACTTC CASSYSGGTETQYF
few TRBJ2-7 TRBV4-2 TRBD1 TGTGCCAGCAGCCAAGCTGGGACAGGGGCTTCCGAGCAGTACTTC CASSQAGTGASEQYF
NA TRBJ1-1 TRBV18 NA TGTGCCAGCTCGAACGGCCAGAACACTGAAGCTTTCTTT CASSNGQNTEAFF
NA TRBJ2-1 TRBV11-3 NA TGTGCCAGCAGCTTGGGGGAGAGATCCTACAATGAGCAGTTCTTC CASSLGERSYNEQFF
NA TRBJ1-2 TRBV29-1 NA TGCAGCGTTGGACTGAACTATGGCTACACCTTC CSVGLNYGYTF
NA TRBJ2-1 TRBV4-3 NA TGCGCCAGCAGCCAAGACCCTAGCGCTTACTACAATGAGCAGTTCTTC CASSQDPSAYYNEQFF
few TRBJ1-1 TRBV10-3 NA TGTGCCATCAGGGCACAGAACACTGAAGCTTTCTTT CAIRAQNTEAFF
NA TRBJ2-7 TRBV23-1 NA TGCGCCAGCAGTCAGGGGCCGGGCAGCGGTGGCTACGAGCAGTACTTC CASSQGPGSGGYEQYF
few TRBJ2-1 TRBV5-1 TRBD2 TGCGCCAGCAGCCCTCTAGCGGGAGGGCCCTCCAATGAGCAGTTCTTC CASSPLAGGPSNEQFF
NA TRBJ2-1 TRBV27 NA TGTGCCAGTAGAGGAGGGGATTTGTACAATGAGCAGTTCTTC CASRGGDLYNEQFF
few TRBJ2-7 TRBV11-1 NA TGTGCCAGCAGCTTACAGGGTACTCGGGAGCAGTACTTC CASSLQGTREQYF
NA TRBJ2-5 TRBV7-9 NA TGTGCCAGCAGCTCCCAGGGGACCCAGTACTTC CASSSQGTQYF
NA TRBJ2-2 TRBV29-1 TRBD1 TGCAGCGTCCCACTCGGGACAGGAATAACCGGGGAGCTGTTTTTT CSVPLGTGITGELFF
few TRBJ2-1 TRBV6-5 NA TGTGCCAGCAGTTATTGGGGGAATGAGCAGTTCTTC CASSYWGNEQFF
few TRBJ2-7 TRBV29-1 NA TGCAGCGTTGGTGCGGGACGGGAATACGAGCAGTACTTC CSVGAGREYEQYF
few TRBJ2-3 TRBV5-1 NA TGCGCCAGCAGCTTGGACCCAGGGCCGAGCACAGATACGCAGTATTTT CASSLDPGPSTDTQYF
NA TRBJ2-5 TRBV2 NA TGTGCCAGCAGTGACAGGGGTGGAGAGACCCAGTACTTC CASSDRGGETQYF
few TRBJ1-2 TRBV4-2 NA TGTGCCAGCAGTCCGGGCTCGGCGGACTATGGCTACACCTTC CASSPGSADYGYTF
NA TRBJ2-5 TRBV21-1 NA TGTGCCAGCAGCAAATGGAAGGTTAGGCAAGAGACCCAGTACTTC CASSKWKVRQETQYF
few TRBJ1-1 TRBV9 TRBD1 TGTGCCAGCAGCGCGAGGGACAGGCAGAACACTGAAGCTTTCTTT CASSARDRQNTEAFF
NA TRBJ2-2 TRBV7-2 NA TGTGCCAGCAGCTTGGGGTGGTCAGGCGGGAAGGAGCTGTTTTTT CASSLGWSGGKELFF
NA TRBJ1-1 TRBV9 NA TGTGCCAGCAGCGTAGGACCGGTGAACACTGAAGCTTTCTTT CASSVGPVNTEAFF
few TRBJ2-5 TRBV6-5 NA TGTGCCAGCAGTCGTGCGGGGTACCAAGAGACCCAGTACTTC CASSRAGYQETQYF
NA TRBJ2-7 TRBV6-1 NA TGTGCCAGCATCCTACAGGGCCGGGGCTACGAGCAGTACTTC CASILQGRGYEQYF
many TRBJ2-1 TRBV14 NA TGTGCCAGCACCCCTCAACTGGACAATGAGCAGTTCTTC CASTPQLDNEQFF
NA TRBJ2-1 TRBV27 NA TGTGCCAGCAGATACCGGACAGGAGGGACGGCGCAGTTCTTC CASRYRTGGTAQFF
few TRBJ1-2 TRBV10-3 NA TGTGCCATCAGTGAGTTTACAGGGATCTATGGCTACACCTTC CAISEFTGIYGYTF
NA TRBJ1-5 TRBV4-3 NA TGCGCCAGCAGCCAAGAGAACAGACGTCAGCCCCAGCATTTT CASSQENRRQPQHF
NA TRBJ1-6 TRBV14 NA TGTGCCAGCAGCCAAGGTTGGAACAGGTATAATTCACCCCTCCACTTT CASSQGWNRYNSPLHF
NA TRBJ2-1 TRBV9 TRBD2 TGTGCCAGCAGCGTGTGGGGCGGGAGAGACAATGAGCAGTTCTTC CASSVWGGRDNEQFF
NA TRBJ2-7 TRBV7-2 NA TGTGCCAGCAGCTTATCCCACGAGCAGTACTTC CASSLSHEQYF
few TRBJ1-1 TRBV7-9 NA TGTGCCAGCAGCCCACACTTGAGGAACACTGAAGCTTTCTTT CASSPHLRNTEAFF
few TRBJ2-1 TRBV9 TRBD2 TGTGCCAGCAGCCCGAGGAGGATGGGGAGGGGCGCCTACAATGAGCAGTTCTTC CASSPRRMGRGAYNEQFF
NA TRBJ2-3 TRBV29-1 TRBD2 TGCAGCGTTGAAAGACTAGCGGGTAGCACAGATACGCAGTATTTT CSVERLAGSTDTQYF
NA TRBJ2-1 TRBV13 NA TGTGCCAGCAGCTTAATGGAGGAGGAGCAGTTCTTC CASSLMEEEQFF
NA TRBJ1-2 TRBV28 NA TGTGCCAGCATTCCGGGCGGAAATATTTTTAACTATGGCTACACCTTC CASIPGGNIFNYGYTF
few TRBJ2-7 TRBV25-1 TRBD2 TGTGCCAGCAGTGAGGTAGGCCTAGCGGGAGCGTTTCGCTACGAGCAGTACTTC CASSEVGLAGAFRYEQYF
NA TRBJ2-1 TRBV6-5 NA TGTGCCAGCAGTTACTCGATTCAGTACAATGAGCAGTTCTTC CASSYSIQYNEQFF
NA TRBJ1-1 TRBV15 NA TGTGCCACCAGCAGAAAGACTGGGGGAAATACTGAAGCTTTCTTT CATSRKTGGNTEAFF
NA TRBJ2-7 TRBV7-2 NA TGTGCCAGCAGCTTAGGCGGACTCGAATACGAGCAGTACTTC CASSLGGLEYEQYF
NA TRBJ1-2 TRBV29-1 NA TGCAGCGCCACCCAGGGGCAGGGCAGCTACACCTTC CSATQGQGSYTF
few TRBJ2-7 TRBV15 NA TGTGCCACCAGCAGAGATTCGGGGACCAGCTCCTACGAGCAGTACTTC CATSRDSGTSSYEQYF
NA TRBJ2-2 TRBV29-1 TRBD2 TGCAGCGTTTCCCGGACTAGCGGGTACGGGGAGCTGTTTTTT CSVSRTSGYGELFF
NA TRBJ2-3 TRBV19 NA TGTGCCAGTAGTGGTGGGCTGAGCACAGATACGCAGTATTTT CASSGGLSTDTQYF
few TRBJ2-7 TRBV28 TRBD1 TGTGCCAGCAGTTCCCCCGGACAGGGGGGCGCCTACGAGCAGTACTTC CASSSPGQGGAYEQYF